This T cell receptor (beta chain) was identified during a study of CXCR3-negative and CXCR3-positive naive CD8 T cells. The CDR3 sequence is 15 residues long. Per germline, CDR1 SGHVS and CDR2 FQNEAQ. Each TRB cDNA library was prepared by 5' RACE (with UMI labels). TCRdb reprocessed the 5' RACE reads; each CDR3 protein has one entry and no DNA is given. Its listing shows 50,000 to 65,000 distinct CDR3 sequences. The source of this sequence is a human donor in good health. Some clones in this sample may be carry-over from other donors' samples. What was sequenced was naive CXCR3- CD8+ T cells from blood. Subset denoted: CD45RO-CCR7+CD27+CD95- naive CD8+ T cells lacking CXCR3 (TNR3-). This chain joins TRBV7-8 and TRBJ1-3; with no DNA, the TCRdb D assignment of TRBD1 cannot be verified. The CDR3 spells CASSRDRGLGNTIYF.